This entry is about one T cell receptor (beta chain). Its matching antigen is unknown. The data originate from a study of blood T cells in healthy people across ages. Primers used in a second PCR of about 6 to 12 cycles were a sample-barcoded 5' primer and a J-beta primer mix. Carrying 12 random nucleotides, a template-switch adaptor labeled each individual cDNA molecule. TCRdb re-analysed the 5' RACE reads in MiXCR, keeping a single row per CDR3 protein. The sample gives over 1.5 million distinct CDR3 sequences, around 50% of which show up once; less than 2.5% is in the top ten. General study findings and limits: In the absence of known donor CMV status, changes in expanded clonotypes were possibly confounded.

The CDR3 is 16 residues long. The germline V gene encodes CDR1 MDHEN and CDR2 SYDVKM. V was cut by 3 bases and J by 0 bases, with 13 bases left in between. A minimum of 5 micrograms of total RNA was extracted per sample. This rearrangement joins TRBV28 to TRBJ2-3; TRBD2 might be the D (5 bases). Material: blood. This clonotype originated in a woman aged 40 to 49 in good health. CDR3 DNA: TGTGCCAGCAGTTTGGTGGGGAGCCCTAGCACAGATACGCAGTATTTT. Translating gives CASSLVGSPSTDTQYF.